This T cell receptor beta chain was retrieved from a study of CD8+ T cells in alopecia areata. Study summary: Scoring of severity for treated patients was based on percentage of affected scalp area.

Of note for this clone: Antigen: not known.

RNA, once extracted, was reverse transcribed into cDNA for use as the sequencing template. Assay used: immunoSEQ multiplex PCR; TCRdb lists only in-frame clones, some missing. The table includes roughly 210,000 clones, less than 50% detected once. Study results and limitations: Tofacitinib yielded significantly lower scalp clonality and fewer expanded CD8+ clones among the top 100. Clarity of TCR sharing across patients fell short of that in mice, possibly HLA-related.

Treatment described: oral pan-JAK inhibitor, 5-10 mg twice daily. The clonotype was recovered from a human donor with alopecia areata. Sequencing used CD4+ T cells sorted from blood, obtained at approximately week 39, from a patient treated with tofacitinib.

In nucleotides, the CDR3 is TGCGCCAGCAGCTTAACACCGGGACGCCAGACCTACGAGCAGTACTTC. Amino acids: CASSLTPGRQTYEQYF. The chain links TRBV5-1 to TRBJ2-7, with D possibly being TRBD1 or TRBD2 (5 bases each). This CDR3 contains 16 residues. V dropped 2 bases and J dropped 2 bases, with 17 bases sitting between them. Germline V gene sequence: CDR1 SGHRS, CDR2 YFSETQ. Drawing the rest from reference TRBV5-1 and TRBJ2-7, the complete variable domain is KAGVTQTPRYLIKTRGQQVTLSCSPISGHRSVSWYQQTPGQGLQFLFEYFSETQRNKGNFPGRFSGRQFSNSRSEMNVSTLELGDSALYLCASSLTPGRQTYEQYFGPGTRLTVT.